The 18 T cell receptor beta chains presented below share a single source sample, sequenced in a study of regulatory T cells in long-lasting Graves disease. Assembly of TCR beta libraries relied on iRepertoire HTBI primers together with Arm-PCR of CDR3 regions. TCRdb analysed the multiplex PCR reads with MiXCR anew, one entry per CDR3 protein. In the table there are a few hundred thousand distinct CDR3 sequences, 16% of which are singletons. The time point denotes: newly diagnosed GD, antithyroid drugs for less than 3 months. Isolated PBMC RNA provided the starting material for the TCR library. This sample was shared with a second study, whose subject was T cells in Graves' hyperthyroidism and ophthalmopathy.

Source: peripheral blood mononuclear cells (PBMCs), taken at new diagnosis, from a patient treated with antithyroid drugs. These receptors all come from a man aged 40-55 years with Graves disease.

This clonotype was seen many times. The genes are TRBV5-4 and TRBJ2-3; TRBD2 matches 7 bases. This CDR3 is 15 amino acids long. Unmatched junction bases numbered 9, after V lost 4 bases and J lost 4 bases. Germline V gives CDR1 SGHNT, CDR2 YYREEE (reference sequence). CDR3 DNA: TGTGCCAGCAGCGGGGCGGGAGTGATCTCAGATACGCAGTATTTT. The encoded protein is CASSGAGVISDTQYF.

This clonotype was observed a single time. This chain connects TRBV19 to TRBJ1-5; D gene ambiguous. CDR1 and CDR2 from the germline V gene are LNHDA and SQIVND (reference sequence). The CDR3 covers 16 residues. Trimming stripped 1 base from V and 0 bases from J, with 10 bases between. Here the CDR3 reads CASSIVPLSSNQPQHF. The CDR3 DNA reads TGTGCCAGTAGTATAGTCCCCCTCAGTAGCAATCAGCCCCAGCATTTT.

This clonotype was seen many times. The chain employs TRBV6-1 and TRBJ2-3; no clear D. This CDR3 is 17 amino acids long. Looked up from germline, CDR1 is MNHNS and CDR2 is SASEGT. V was trimmed by 3 bases and J by 4 bases, leaving 20 bases between them. CDR3: CASSDEFWASGSDTQYF. CDR3 coding DNA: TGTGCCAGCAGTGATGAATTTTGGGCCTCCGGGTCAGATACGCAGTATTTT.

The V and J genes are TRBV19 and TRBJ2-5; tentative D call: TRBD2 (6 bases). The CDR3 extends over 12 amino acids. Germline V CDR1 and CDR2: LNHDA, SQIVND (reference sequence). Trimming removed 5 bases at V and 10 bases at J, with 14 bases between. The CDR3 loop is CASSLVGGIQYF. The CDR3 DNA sequence: TGTGCCAGTAGTCTAGTGGGCGGGATCCAGTACTTC.

This clonotype has a count of ten or more. The chain uses TRBV18 and TRBJ2-5; weak D call: TRBD2 (6 bases). The length of the CDR3 is 16 residues. The germline V gene has CDR1 KGHSH and CDR2 LQKENI. V was clipped by 3 bases and J by 5 bases, with 19 bases between them. DNA of the CDR3: TGTGCCAGCTCACCTCCCGGGGCGGGGTCAGAGGAGACCCAGTACTTC. Its protein product is CASSPPGAGSEETQYF.

V is TRBV28 and J is TRBJ1-1; a weak D match, TRBD1 (5 bases). The CDR3 is 15 residues long. Trimming took off 5 bases at V and 5 bases at J, with 18 bases between the two ends. Germline V gene data show CDR1 as MDHEN and CDR2 as SYDVKM. In nucleotides, the CDR3 is TGTGCCAGCAGTCTTAACAGGATCCGTCCGACTGAAGCTTTCTTT. It yields the protein CASSLNRIRPTEAFF.

This clonotype was found many times. The chain is built from TRBV27 and TRBJ2-7; D is tentatively TRBD1 or TRBD2 (5 bases each). V was trimmed by 2 bases and J by 2 bases, leaving 16 bases between them. Germline CDR1 is MNHEY and CDR2 is SMNVEV (reference sequence). This CDR3 comprises 16 residues. The CDR3 sequence: CASSLNLGTPTYEQYF. As DNA, the CDR3 is TGTGCCAGCAGTTTAAACCTCGGGACCCCGACCTACGAGCAGTACTTC.

This clonotype was seen at least ten times. The chain recombines TRBV28 with TRBJ2-3; no clear D. CDR1 is MDHEN, CDR2 SYDVKM, per germline. The V gene lost 7 bases and the J gene lost 2 bases, with 13 bases spanning the gap. This CDR3 is 14 amino acids long. CDR3 loop: CASTAPGNTDTQYF. The CDR3 nucleotides are TGTGCCAGCACCGCTCCGGGTAACACAGATACGCAGTATTTT. The whole variable domain, filled in from reference TRBV28 and TRBJ2-3, reads DVKVTQSSRYLVKRTGEKVFLECVQDMDHENMFWYRQDPGLGLRLIYFSYDVKMKEKGDIPEGYSVSREKKERFSLILESASTNQTSMYLCASTAPGNTDTQYFGPGTRLTVL.

The genes are TRBV11-2 and TRBJ2-5, with TRBD2 matching over 8 bases. Trimming removed 2 bases from V and 5 bases from J; junction bases left unmatched: 7. CDR3 length: 15 residues. Germline V gives CDR1 SGHAT, CDR2 FQNNGV. This chain's CDR3 is CASSLMAGGGETQYF. The CDR3 DNA follows: TGTGCCAGCAGCTTAATGGCGGGGGGAGGGGAGACCCAGTACTTC.

The rearrangement joins TRBV12-3 or TRBV12-4 to TRBJ2-7; 9 nucleotides line up with TRBD1. The junction had 10 bases not matched to a gene; V was cut back by 6 bases and J by 4 bases. The CDR3 is 15 residues long. The CDR3 spells CASREQQGAVYEQYF. As DNA, the CDR3 is TGTGCCAGCAGGGAACAACAGGGGGCGGTGTACGAGCAGTACTTC.

This clonotype was seen ten or more times. This chain uses TRBV6-5 with TRBJ1-3; D remains ambiguous. V shed 0 bases and J shed 0 bases, with 3 bases lying between them. Germline values: CDR1 MNHEY, CDR2 SVGAGI. This CDR3 has 14 amino acids. The CDR3 DNA sequence: TGTGCCAGCAGTTACTCGGCCTCTGGAAACACCATATATTTT. This codes for CASSYSASGNTIYF.

The J gene is TRBJ2-3, the V gene TRBV4-3; 7 nucleotides align to TRBD1. The V and J ends lost 0 bases and 2 bases, in that order; junction bases with no gene match: 11. This CDR3 region has 18 residues. Per the germline V gene, CDR1 is LGHNA and CDR2 is YSLEER. The CDR3 reads CASSQDPFWDSDTDTQYF. The CDR3 DNA reads TGCGCCAGCAGCCAAGATCCTTTCTGGGACAGTGACACAGATACGCAGTATTTT.

This clonotype showed up many times. The chain combines TRBV6-4 with TRBJ1-1; no clear D. Trimming took off 4 bases at V and 0 bases at J, with 12 bases between the two ends. Germline V gene data show CDR1 as MRHNA and CDR2 as SNTAGT. The CDR3 contains 15 residues. The CDR3 region has the DNA TGTGCCAGCAGTGTCCTCAGATTTGTGAACACTGAAGCTTTCTTT. Translation: CASSVLRFVNTEAFF.

This clonotype was counted many times. The rearrangement uses TRBV6-1 and TRBJ2-1; tentatively, D is TRBD1 (6 bases). Germline loops: CDR1 MNHNS, CDR2 SASEGT. V shed 0 bases and J shed 7 bases, with 13 bases lying between them. CDR3 size: 15 residues. In DNA form, the CDR3 reads TGTGCCAGCAGTGAAGCGATAGCCCAGGGGAATGAGCAGTTCTTC. Residues: CASSEAIAQGNEQFF.

This clonotype has at least ten counts. The chain has TRBV5-1 and TRBJ2-1, with D possibly TRBD2 on 6 matching bases. This CDR3 region has 15 residues. CDR1 is SGHRS and CDR2 is YFSETQ in the germline V gene. V was pared by 1 base and J by 8 bases, with 16 bases between. CDR3 sequence (DNA): TGCGCCAGCAGCTTGAGACTAGGGTCTCTGGATGAGCAGTTCTTC. The encoded protein is CASSLRLGSLDEQFF.

The chain recombines TRBV19 with TRBJ1-2, with D unclear. V lost 6 bases and J 9 bases, leaving 20 bases between the germline ends. CDR3 length: 14 amino acids. Looked up from germline, CDR1 is LNHDA and CDR2 is SQIVND (reference sequence). The CDR3 reads CASRPALGSTSYTF. DNA of the CDR3: TGTGCCAGTAGGCCCGCTTTGGGGTCGACTAGCTACACCTTC. Full variable domain (remainder filled in from reference TRBV19 and TRBJ1-2): DGGITQSPKYLFRKEGQNVTLSCEQNLNHDAMYWYRQDPGQGLRLIYYSQIVNDFQKGDIAEGYSVSREKKESFPLTVTSAQKNPTAFYLCASRPALGSTSYTFGSGTRLTVV.

This clonotype showed up just once. This chain links TRBV7-9 with TRBJ1-1, with 7 nucleotides matching TRBD1. V dropped 4 bases and J dropped 4; count of bases not matched to a gene: 12. Germline-derived CDR1 and CDR2 are SEHNR and FQNEAQ (reference sequence). The CDR3 loop spans 16 amino acids. The CDR3 region is CASSSPGQLVVTEAFF. The CDR3 DNA follows: TGTGCCAGCAGCTCACCGGGACAGCTTGTAGTCACTGAAGCTTTCTTT.

The rearrangement uses TRBV10-3 and TRBJ2-7; 8 positions match TRBD2. The CDR3 loop spans 15 amino acids. The V gene's germline CDR1 is ENHRY and CDR2 SYGVKD. Germline trimming cut 6 bases from V and 0 bases from J; bases unmatched to any gene: 7. CDR3 region: CAISGGAVSSYEQYF. The CDR3 DNA sequence: TGTGCCATCAGCGGGGGGGCAGTGAGCTCCTACGAGCAGTACTTC.